This T cell receptor (beta chain) was sequenced in a study of T cells in Graves' hyperthyroidism and ophthalmopathy. Fresh peripheral blood, more than 8 ml of it, supplied the PBMCs. From germline, CDR1 is LGHDT and CDR2 YNNKEL (reference sequence). V shed 1 base, J shed 2 bases, and the junction held 5 bases outside the gene matches. The CDR3 spans 17 residues. This clonotype was counted ten times or more. Researchers amplified the TCR beta CDR3 regions from RNA transcripts. In the first-round RT-PCR of the TCR CDR3, the HTBI primer set was used. MiXCR, run by TCRdb on the multiplex PCR reads, gives a single entry per CDR3 protein. The top ten hold over 45% of the sample, which has 500,000 to 650,000 distinct CDR3 sequences, around 20% seen once.

The gene calls are TRBV3-1 and TRBJ2-5; 12 bases match TRBD2. What was sequenced was blood. This TCR was sampled from a man aged 35 to 55 with Graves' ophthalmopathy. CDR3 amino acids: CASSQGGLAGQQETQYF. The DNA of the CDR3 is TGTGCCAGCAGCCAAGGGGGACTAGCGGGTCAACAAGAGACCCAGTACTTC.